This TCR beta chain was found in a study of response to subunit inactivated influenza vaccine. Notes on the study in general: Authors suggested that a seasonal influenza vaccination recruits few new T cells each time.

The table lists this clonotype with a few counts. The antigen remains undetermined. Each CDR3 protein is one row after TCRdb ran MiXCR on the RT-PCR reads. The table has about 800,000 distinct CDR3 sequences, 21% seen once. The receptor comes from a man aged 45-65 years who received an inactivated influenza vaccine. The sample was PBMCs from blood, taken more than 4 days after vaccination.

CDR3 in amino acids: CASSPNREQETQYF. For the CDR3, the DNA is TGCGCCAGCAGCCCGAACCGGGAACAAGAGACCCAGTACTTC. The chain joins TRBV5-1 to TRBJ2-5; possible D gene TRBD2, 5 bases. Germline V lookup: CDR1 SGHRS, CDR2 YFSETQ. The CDR3 has 14 amino acids. With 4 bases removed from V and 2 bases from J, the gap between germline ends came to 12 bases.